The text below deals with one TCR beta chain. In the source study's methods: Reference gene primer amplification in the assay estimated nucleated cell counts. The assay was immunoSEQ multiplex PCR, and TCRdb's table has in-frame clones only and misses some. V, J and clone size derive from that table, while D and trimming were established from the DNA sequence. The table includes under 200,000 clones, approximately 86% detected once. CDR3 length: 13 residues. Germline V gene sequence: CDR1 SGHVS, CDR2 FNYEAQ. Deletions cut 5 bases from V and 5 bases from J, with 12 bases between. The data originate from a study of blood T cell repertoires in COVID-19. Study context: In each case, the material was cDNA or gDNA derived from T cells, B-cell-depleted T cells, or PBMCs.

Sequenced sample: peripheral blood. This receptor was identified in a man between 18 and 29 years old with acute or convalescent COVID-19. The chain is built from TRBV7-6 and TRBJ1-1, with a weak D call TRBD1 (5 bases). CDR3: CASSQAEGTEAFF. CDR3 coding DNA: TGTGCCAGCAGCCAAGCGGAGGGGACTGAAGCTTTCTTT.